This TCR beta chain was found in a study of blood T cell repertoires in COVID-19. Across the whole study: Material from acute and convalescent COVID-19 was sourced from the United States, Italy and Spain. From T cells, B-cell-depleted T cells, or PBMCs came the material, which was cDNA or gDNA.

Enrolled through a virtual design, the participants were between roughly 18 and 95 years of age and came from under 30 US areas. Per the original methods: Estimation of nucleated cell counts relied on the amplification of reference gene primers. Sequenced by immunoSEQ multiplex PCR; TCRdb stores in-frame clones only, minus some. V and J calls and clone size follow that table, whereas D and trimming were derived from the DNA. Among about 220,000 clones listed, just under 85% were seen once. There are 15 residues in the CDR3. V lost 3 bases and J lost 5, with 13 bases in between. Germline V gene data show CDR1 as LNHDA and CDR2 as SQIVND (reference sequence).

V is TRBV19 and J is TRBJ1-4; D call uncertain. Sequences were obtained from PBMCs or T cells enriched from blood (not recorded which). The clonotype comes from a woman between 35 and 50 years old with acute COVID-19. The CDR3 region has the DNA TGTGCCAGTAGTATCGGAGTCAAACCGAATGAAAAACTGTTTTTT. Amino acid sequence: CASSIGVKPNEKLFF.